The 24 T cell receptor beta chains in this list originate from one sample, sequenced in a study of blood T cell repertoires in COVID-19 (dated by TCRdb to about 2020). The method behind the library was the immunoSEQ multiplex PCR assay. TCRdb provides this immuneACCESS table in a form limited to in-frame rearrangements. Some clones are lacking; in checked studies, under half of them reflect an unresolved V gene, and why the rest are absent is not known. The sample table lists some 180,000 clones, around 91% of them with a count of one. Of the sample, 0.55% to 0.8% is held by the ten largest clones. Specimen: peripheral blood. Receptor source: a man between 50 and 59 years old with acute or convalescent COVID-19.

The V and J genes are TRBV29-1 and TRBJ2-3; possible D gene TRBD1, 6 bases. Trimming removed 7 bases at V and 3 bases at J, with 11 bases between. Germline V gene data show CDR1 as SQVTM and CDR2 as ANQGSEA. This CDR3 region has 12 residues. The CDR3: CSGNRATDTQYF. The CDR3, as DNA: TGCAGCGGAAACAGGGCGACAGATACGCAGTATTTT.

V is TRBV10-2 and J is TRBJ2-4; 8 bases align to TRBD1. This CDR3 is 16 amino acids long. With V trimmed by 8 bases and J by 0 bases, 9 bases remained unmatched. Germline CDR1 is WSHSY and CDR2 is SAAADI. CDR3 nucleotide sequence: TGCGCCAGCGGGGGACAGGCCTTACTAGCCAAAAACATTCAGTACTTC. As protein: CASGGQALLAKNIQYF.

The chain combines TRBV6-5 with TRBJ1-1, with 8 bases that match TRBD1. The CDR3 loop spans 13 amino acids. V lost 10 bases, J lost 5 bases, and 9 bases stayed unmatched. Looked up from germline, CDR1 is MNHEY and CDR2 is SVGAGI. The CDR3 nucleotides read TGTGCCACCGAAGGACAGGGTTTTACTGAAGCTTTCTTT. Translation: CATEGQGFTEAFF.

The chain joins TRBV29-1 to TRBJ2-7; 7 bases are shared with TRBD2. V lost 7 bases and J lost 0; bases outside the gene matches: 3. This CDR3 region has 12 residues. Germline values: CDR1 SQVTM, CDR2 ANQGSEA. The CDR3 loop reads CSAGGDSYEQYF. The CDR3 coding sequence is TGCAGCGCTGGGGGGGACTCCTACGAGCAGTACTTC.

The CDR3 sequence is CASSPFQIATNEKLFF. CDR3 bases: TGTGCCAGCAGTCCCTTTCAGATTGCAACTAATGAAAAACTGTTTTTT. This chain joins TRBV28 and TRBJ1-4, with D hard to call. CDR1 and CDR2 from the germline V gene are MDHEN and SYDVKM. V was cut by 5 bases and J by 0 bases, with 13 bases left in between. The CDR3 consists of 16 residues.

The chain joins TRBV24-1 to TRBJ1-1; D perhaps matches TRBD1 (6 bases). The ends were cut back, 2 bases at V and 9 bases at J, with 12 bases in the middle. From germline, CDR1 is KGHDR and CDR2 SFDVKD. The CDR3 runs 13 residues. This chain's CDR3 is CATSDSTGVKAFF. CDR3 in DNA: TGTGCCACCAGTGATTCGACAGGAGTAAAAGCTTTCTTT.

The chain links TRBV6-5 to TRBJ2-1; 9 nucleotides match TRBD2. V lost 8 bases and J lost 9; bases outside the gene matches: 14. The CDR3 is made up of 15 amino acids. Germline V lookup: CDR1 MNHEY, CDR2 SVGAGI. The DNA of the CDR3 is TGTGCCAGCCAAACCTGGGCGGGAGGGCCCGGTGAGCAGTTCTTC. This gives the protein CASQTWAGGPGEQFF.

The chain joins TRBV6-1 to TRBJ1-1; no clear D. The CDR3 runs to 14 residues. The V end lost 2 bases, the J end lost 2 bases, and 9 bases lay between the germline ends. Germline lookup yields CDR1 MNHNS and CDR2 SASEGT. CDR3 sequence (DNA): TGTGCCAGCAGTGAACCAGGCCTTAACACTGAAGCTTTCTTT. Translated: CASSEPGLNTEAFF.

This chain links TRBV10-3 with TRBJ1-5; D uncertain. The V end lost 6 bases, the J end lost 0 bases, and 18 bases lay between the germline ends. Germline V gives CDR1 ENHRY, CDR2 SYGVKD. This CDR3 comprises 17 residues. The CDR3 spells CAISPSGDGLSNQPQHF. The CDR3 DNA reads TGTGCCATCAGCCCTTCCGGAGACGGACTTAGCAATCAGCCCCAGCATTTT.

The chain carries TRBV5-4 and TRBJ2-7; 8 positions agree with TRBD2. The CDR3 sequence is 16 residues long. The germline V gene encodes CDR1 SGHNT and CDR2 YYREEE (reference sequence). The trim removed 6 bases at V and 0 bases at J, leaving 11 bases unmatched. The DNA of the CDR3 is TGTGCCAGCATCCCCTTCAGCGGGGGTCCCTCCTACGAGCAGTACGTC. Its protein product is CASIPFSGGPSYEQYV.

The rearrangement uses TRBV6-2 or TRBV6-3 and TRBJ1-2; TRBD1 aligns across 8 bases. V lost 5 bases, J lost 2 bases, and 7 bases stayed unmatched. CDR1 MNHEY and CDR2 SVGEGT come from the germline V gene. The CDR3 loop spans 15 amino acids. Here the CDR3 reads CASSRGQEKNYGYTF. CDR3 nucleotides: TGTGCCAGCAGTCGGGGACAGGAAAAGAACTATGGCTACACCTTC.

This clone was counted a single time. The chain uses TRBV3-1 (or the pseudogene TRBV3-2) and TRBJ2-7; D gene unclear. Trimming cost V 0 bases and J 6 bases, with 12 bases left between them. CDR3 length equals 14 residues. Germline assignment: CDR1 LGHDT and CDR2 YNNKEL (reference sequence). The CDR3 bases are TGTGCCAGCAGCCAAGATACAGTGGCGCGCGAGCAGTACTTC. This codes for CASSQDTVAREQYF.

The rearrangement uses TRBV7-3 and TRBJ2-1; TRBD2 matches 9 bases. From germline, CDR1 is SGHTA and CDR2 FQGTGA. V lost 0 bases to trimming and J lost 3 bases; unmatched junction nucleotides: 3. This CDR3 is built from 16 residues. This CDR3 is CASSLTAGGNYNEQFF. CDR3 coding DNA: TGTGCCAGCAGCTTAACAGCGGGAGGTAACTACAATGAGCAGTTCTTC.

This clone appeared once. This chain links TRBV27 with TRBJ2-1, with 15 bases aligning to TRBD2. The CDR3 covers 18 residues. Trimming cost V 4 bases and J 7 bases; bases outside gene matches: 11. The germline V gene encodes CDR1 MNHEY and CDR2 SMNVEV (reference sequence). The chain's CDR3 is CASSWRTSGRAFENEQFF. CDR3 in DNA: TGTGCCAGCAGTTGGAGGACTAGCGGGAGGGCGTTTGAGAATGAGCAGTTCTTC.

The chain carries TRBV28 and TRBJ2-2, with TRBD1 matching over 7 bases. V was pared by 4 bases and J by 6 bases, with 2 bases of the junction left unmatched. The germline CDR1 and CDR2 sequences are MDHEN and SYDVKM. The CDR3 totals 13 residues. CDR3 amino acids: CASSSQGAGELFF. CDR3 sequence (DNA): TGTGCCAGCAGTTCCCAGGGGGCCGGGGAGCTGTTTTTT. Drawing the rest from reference TRBV28 and TRBJ2-2, the complete variable domain is DVKVTQSSRYLVKRTGEKVFLECVQDMDHENMFWYRQDPGLGLRLIYFSYDVKMKEKGDIPEGYSVSREKKERFSLILESASTNQTSMYLCASSSQGAGELFFGEGSRLTVL.

V is TRBV24-1 and J is TRBJ1-5, with TRBD1 matching over 10 bases. Germline CDR1 is KGHDR and CDR2 is SFDVKD. The V and J ends lost 4 bases and 0 bases, in that order; junction bases with no gene match: 2. This CDR3 contains 16 residues. The CDR3 DNA reads TGTGCCACCAGTGACGGGGACAGGGGTAGCAATCAGCCCCAGCATTTT. Translated, it gives CATSDGDRGSNQPQHF.

The CDR3 is CASSDKGLSNQPQHF. The CDR3 region has the DNA TGTGCCAGCAGTGACAAGGGACTTAGCAATCAGCCCCAGCATTTT. This chain connects TRBV6-1 to TRBJ1-5; D might be TRBD1 (5 bases). V gave up 3 bases and J gave up 0 bases, with 9 bases separating them. Germline lookup yields CDR1 MNHNS and CDR2 SASEGT. This CDR3 contains 15 residues.

This chain joins TRBV27 and TRBJ2-2, with TRBD2 matching 12 bases. Trimming took 5 bases from V and 5 from J; bases not matched to a gene: 3. Germline assignment: CDR1 MNHEY and CDR2 SMNVEV (reference sequence). The CDR3 has 15 amino acids. In nucleotides, the CDR3 is TGTGCCAGCAGTACTGGGACTAGCGGGACCGGGGAGCTGTTTTTT. This encodes CASSTGTSGTGELFF.

V and J are TRBV7-7 and TRBJ2-6; D perhaps matches TRBD2 (5 bases). CDR3 size: 16 residues. The germline CDR1 and CDR2 sequences are SSHAT and FNYEAQ (reference sequence). The ends were cut back, 0 bases at V and 2 bases at J, with 8 bases in the middle. CDR3 in amino acids: CASSLASGAGANVLTF. CDR3 nucleotide sequence: TGTGCCAGCAGCTTAGCGAGCGGAGCTGGGGCCAACGTCCTGACTTTC. Looking up the rest from reference TRBV7-7 and TRBJ2-6 gives the full variable domain: GAGVSQSPRYKVTKRGQDVTLRCDPISSHATLYWYQQALGQGPEFLTYFNYEAQPDKSGLPSDRFSAERPEGSISTLTIQRTEQRDSAMYRCASSLASGAGANVLTFGAGSRLTVL.

This chain uses TRBV4-3 with TRBJ1-2; D is unresolved. The CDR3 has 13 amino acids. Germline lookup yields CDR1 LGHNA and CDR2 YSLEER. Trimming shortened V by 2 bases and J by 2 bases, and 6 bases separated the two germline ends. This CDR3 is CASSQPGNYGYTF. The DNA of the CDR3 is TGCGCCAGCAGCCAACCCGGGAACTATGGCTACACCTTC.

The V and J genes are TRBV5-6 and TRBJ1-2; perhaps TRBD1 as D (6 bases). Germline values: CDR1 SGHDT, CDR2 YYEEEE. V dropped 5 bases and J dropped 4 bases, with 12 bases sitting between them. This CDR3 is 13 amino acids long. CDR3 nucleotide sequence: TGTGCCAGCAGGGAAACAGGGCGCTATGGCTACACCTTC. It encodes CASRETGRYGYTF.

This chain connects TRBV19 to TRBJ2-1; TRBD2 agrees at 11 bases. Germline lookup yields CDR1 LNHDA and CDR2 SQIVND (reference sequence). Trimming at V came to 3 bases and at J to 7 bases, leaving 5 bases not matched to a gene. CDR3 size: 15 residues. CDR3 DNA: TGTGCCAGTAGTATTTTAGCGGGAGGGCGGAATGAGCAGTTCTTC. Translation gives CASSILAGGRNEQFF.

This clone was counted a few times. This chain joins TRBV12-5 and TRBJ2-7; TRBD1 agrees at 11 bases. With V trimmed by 2 bases and J by 0 bases, 6 bases remained unmatched. The CDR3 has 17 residues. Germline loops: CDR1 LGHNT, CDR2 FRNRAP. CDR3 residues: CASGLPPGQGVSYEQYV. The CDR3 DNA reads as TGTGCTAGTGGTTTGCCTCCGGGACAGGGGGTCTCCTACGAGCAGTACGTC.

The chain has TRBV11-3 and TRBJ1-2, with D tentatively TRBD1 (5 bases). The CDR3 is 15 residues long. Germline values: CDR1 SGHNT, CDR2 YENEEA. V lost 7 bases to trimming and J lost 3 bases, with 18 bases between them. DNA for the CDR3: TGTGCCAGCACCAGCAAGGGCAGGGTGGACTATGGCTACACCTTC. Residues: CASTSKGRVDYGYTF.